These 28 T cell receptor beta chains were all obtained from the same sample, sequenced in a study of T cells expressing NK-cell markers. TCRdb reworked the 5' RACE reads into one entry per CDR3 protein, no DNA. Its clone listing holds about 260,000 distinct CDR3 sequences. The sample consisted of blood T cells: a sorted CD56 or NKG2C T cell subset, CD4+ or CD8+ T cells, or bulk PBMC T cells (not recorded which). The receptor source for this set is a woman aged 18-70 years in good health.

The rearrangement links TRBV5-6 to TRBJ1-5. The CDR3 length is 18 residues. Germline V gives CDR1 SGHDT, CDR2 YYEEEE. The CDR3 protein is CASSLGVRALGGNQPQHF.

The chain links TRBV20-1 to TRBJ1-1; no DNA is available, so the TRBD1 call from TCRdb remains unchecked. Per germline, CDR1 DFQATT and CDR2 SNEGSKA (reference sequence). The CDR3 length is 14 residues. CDR3 sequence: CSASPGTGNTEAFF.

The chain employs TRBV3-1 and TRBJ2-1; TCRdb returns TRBD1, unconfirmable since there is no DNA. CDR3 length equals 17 residues. Germline-derived CDR1 and CDR2 are LGHDT and YNNKEL (reference sequence). The chain's CDR3 is CASSPPGTRAARNEQFF.

The CDR3 loop reads CASSLYQRETTDTQYF. This chain uses TRBV5-1 with TRBJ2-3; TCRdb calls TRBD2, which cannot be checked without DNA. CDR3 length: 16 amino acids. Germline-derived CDR1 and CDR2 are SGHRS and YFSETQ.

This chain links TRBV7-2 with TRBJ1-5; the TCRdb D gene call, TRBD1, has no DNA to confirm it. Germline V gene data show CDR1 as SGHTA and CDR2 as FQGNSA. The CDR3 is made up of 15 amino acids. CDR3 protein: CASSLETGPSQPQHF.

This CDR3 reads CSARGGYSGSTDTQYF. J is TRBJ2-3 and V is TRBV20-1; there is no DNA to check the TCRdb D call of TRBD2. This CDR3 comprises 16 residues. In germline, CDR1 is DFQATT, CDR2 SNEGSKA (reference sequence).

This chain links TRBV20-1 with TRBJ2-7; the D call from TCRdb, TRBD2, cannot be confirmed without DNA. Germline CDR1 reads DFQATT; CDR2 reads SNEGSKA (reference sequence). The CDR3 totals 16 residues. The CDR3 sequence: CSATRHRGPGSYEQYF.

CDR3 sequence reads: CASTSQGSDYGYTF. The chain has TRBV12-3 or TRBV12-4 and TRBJ1-2. The CDR3 loop spans 14 amino acids.

This chain uses TRBV29-1 with TRBJ2-3; TCRdb gives TRBD2 as the D gene, but with no DNA this cannot be confirmed. From germline, CDR1 is SQVTM and CDR2 ANQGSEA. CDR3 length: 14 residues. CDR3 protein: CSVGKGVPTDTQYF.

This rearrangement joins TRBV15 to TRBJ2-3. The CDR3 spans 13 residues. Germline V gene data show CDR1 as LNHNV and CDR2 as YYDKDF (reference sequence). The CDR3: CATSRPTVDTQYF.

This chain uses TRBV5-1 with TRBJ1-4; TCRdb designates TRBD1, a call that cannot be tested without DNA. The CDR3 length is 16 residues. The germline gives CDR1 SGHRS, CDR2 YFSETQ. The CDR3 sequence is CASTPGTAATNEKLFF.

The rearrangement joins TRBV7-3 to TRBJ2-2; TCRdb calls TRBD1, which cannot be checked without DNA. This CDR3 has 13 residues. Germline lookup yields CDR1 SGHTA and CDR2 FQGTGA. The CDR3 loop is CASSRGGYGELFF.

The rearrangement links TRBV12-3 or TRBV12-4 to TRBJ2-7; TCRdb's D call of TRBD1 is untestable without DNA. The CDR3 extends over 15 amino acids. The CDR3 spells CASRPQEAGYYEQYF.

The J gene is TRBJ1-6, the V gene TRBV15. There are 14 residues in the CDR3. From germline, CDR1 is LNHNV and CDR2 YYDKDF (reference sequence). CDR3: CATSRDRNESPLHF.

This rearrangement joins TRBV12-3 or TRBV12-4 to TRBJ2-5. CDR3 size: 11 residues. The CDR3 loop is CASSFRETQYF.

This CDR3 is CASKDRGPGQPQHF. The rearrangement uses TRBV6-1 and TRBJ1-5; the D call of TRBD1 rests on TCRdb alone, since no DNA is present to check it. CDR3 length equals 14 residues. The V gene's germline CDR1 is MNHNS and CDR2 SASEGT.

This sequence joins TRBV7-3 and TRBJ1-6; TCRdb returns TRBD1, unconfirmable since there is no DNA. The CDR3 contains 14 residues. From germline, CDR1 is SGHTA and CDR2 FQGTGA. CDR3 region: CASSQDRGNSPLHF.

The rearrangement joins TRBV12-3 or TRBV12-4 to TRBJ1-1; TCRdb reports TRBD1, a call that lacks DNA to check it against. The CDR3 spans 14 residues. This CDR3 is CASSPGQGKTEAFF.

The chain has TRBV14 and TRBJ2-1; TCRdb's assignment of TRBD1 cannot be checked, as there is no DNA. The germline V gene encodes CDR1 SGHDN and CDR2 FVKESK. This CDR3 contains 16 residues. The CDR3 loop is CASSQERGASYNEQFF.

This rearrangement joins TRBV5-4 to TRBJ1-1; TCRdb reports TRBD1, a call that lacks DNA to check it against. CDR1 and CDR2 (germline): SGHNT, YYREEE (reference sequence). This CDR3 is built from 15 residues. This chain's CDR3 is CASIPGPGRNTEAFF. Combining the CDR3 with reference TRBV5-4 and TRBJ1-1 gives the whole variable domain ETGVTQSPTHLIKTRGQQVTLRCSSQSGHNTVSWYQQALGQGPQFIFQYYREEENGRGNFPPRFSGLQFPNYSSELNVNALELDDSALYLCASIPGPGRNTEAFFGQGTRLTVV.

This chain's CDR3 is CASSPLLRRISYNEQFF. The chain is built from TRBV6-2 or TRBV6-3 and TRBJ2-1; TCRdb calls TRBD1, which cannot be checked without DNA. From germline, CDR1 is MNHEY and CDR2 SVGEGT. The CDR3 extends over 17 amino acids.

The chain uses TRBV6-5 and TRBJ2-3; TCRdb calls TRBD1, which cannot be checked without DNA. Germline loops: CDR1 MNHEY, CDR2 SVGAGI. This CDR3 comprises 13 residues. CDR3 sequence reads: CASSYPPTDTQYF.

The rearrangement uses TRBV6-1 and TRBJ2-1; TCRdb gives TRBD2 as the D gene, but with no DNA this cannot be confirmed. Germline loops: CDR1 MNHNS, CDR2 SASEGT. The CDR3 contains 15 residues. CDR3: CASRIRTASYNEQFF.

The V call is TRBV20-1, the J call TRBJ2-1; TCRdb returns TRBD2, unconfirmable since there is no DNA. Per germline, CDR1 DFQATT and CDR2 SNEGSKA (reference sequence). The CDR3 is 13 residues long. The CDR3 here is CSLKASPSHEQFF.

J is TRBJ2-5 and V is TRBV29-1; TCRdb lists TRBD2, though no DNA is available to test this call. The germline V gene has CDR1 SQVTM and CDR2 ANQGSEA. The CDR3 loop spans 14 amino acids. CDR3 amino acids: CSVEDKRQQETQYF. The entire variable domain, with the rest obtained from reference TRBV29-1 and TRBJ2-5, is as follows: SAVISQKPSRDICQRGTSLTIQCQVDSQVTMMFWYRQQPGQSLTLIATANQGSEATYESGFVIDKFPISRPNLTFSTLTVSNMSPEDSSIYLCSVEDKRQQETQYFGPGTRLLVL.

The rearrangement joins TRBV12-3 or TRBV12-4 to TRBJ2-5; lacking DNA, the TRBD1 call made by TCRdb goes unchecked. The CDR3 has 13 residues. The chain's CDR3 is CASSQDRVETQYF.

This chain joins TRBV18 and TRBJ2-7; TCRdb's D call, TRBD2, is unchecked because there is no DNA. Germline values: CDR1 KGHSH, CDR2 LQKENI. The CDR3 extends over 13 amino acids. CDR3 in amino acids: CASSPRGSYEQYF.

This chain joins TRBV6-5 and TRBJ1-6; the D gene TCRdb calls, TRBD1, cannot be checked with no DNA. The germline V gene has CDR1 MNHEY and CDR2 SVGAGI. The CDR3 runs 18 residues. CDR3 protein: CASSYSIDRERYNSPLHF.